Listed here is a single TCR beta chain. Its specificity is not known. The same CDR3 also results from other DNA sequences found in this sample. This record comes from a study of shared clonotypes between healthy human individuals. At the level of the study: Participating donors consisted of two women and a few men aged 18 to 49. Study-level findings and limits: Sharing across four donors was highest in naive CD4 (around 5%) and lowest in memory CD8 (around 0.4%).

Germline lookup yields CDR1 SGDLS and CDR2 YYNGEE. V was cut by 3 bases and J by 3 bases, with 9 bases left in between. The CDR3 is 13 amino acids. Sorted-subset replicate PCRs used 150 to 200 ng DNA, roughly 28,000 T cell genomes. Sequencing was performed with immunoSEQ multiplex PCR; in TCRdb, only in-frame clones are kept and a portion is missing. The sample includes around 2.1 million clones, more than 85% of them seen just once. Naive CD8 isolation took CD45RO-negative cells positively selected for CCR7 and excluded terminally differentiated effector memory CD45RA+ cells. The receptor's source is a young man in good health. Some clones in this sample may be carry-over from other donors' samples. Input material: naive CD8+ T cells from PBMCs. The rearrangement joins TRBV9 to TRBJ1-1, with D possibly being TRBD1 (5 bases). The CDR3 nucleotides are TGTGCCAGCAGCGCGGGGGGTTACACTGAAGCTTTCTTT. Translating gives CASSAGGYTEAFF.